The rows below give T cell receptor beta chains drawn from one sample of a study of control samples from healthy donors and cancer patients. The repertoire was sequenced with immunoSEQ multiplex PCR; TCRdb's copy has only in-frame clones and lacks some. The sample includes about 83,000 clones, 91% seen only once; the top ten take roughly 18%. The sequencing input was blood. The receptors stem from a man aged 45-65 years in good health. Both conserved end residues are trimmed from each CDR3.

V gene: TRBV5-1; CDR3 length: 13; J gene: TRBJ2-2; CDR3 protein: ASSLQASLTGELF
V gene: TRBV19; CDR3 length: 11; J gene: TRBJ1-5; CDR3 protein: ASSLPGNQPQH
V gene: TRBV6-5; CDR3 length: 13; J gene: TRBJ1-4; CDR3 protein: ASSLVGQGGEKLF
V gene: TRBV5-1; CDR3 length: 13; J gene: TRBJ1-3; CDR3 protein: ASSLAGRSGNTIY
V gene: TRBV9; CDR3 length: 14; J gene: TRBJ2-2; CDR3 protein: ASSVDPPTHGGELF
V gene: TRBV27; CDR3 length: 14; J gene: TRBJ2-1; CDR3 protein: ASRASLALGYNEQF
V gene: TRBV7-2; CDR3 length: 13; J gene: TRBJ2-1; CDR3 protein: ASSRTSGGPNEQF
V gene: TRBV24-1; CDR3 length: 11; J gene: TRBJ1-2; CDR3 protein: ATSDWGADGYT
V gene: TRBV6-5; CDR3 length: 11; J gene: TRBJ1-1; CDR3 protein: ASRHLENTEAF
V gene: TRBV14; CDR3 length: 17; J gene: TRBJ2-2; CDR3 protein: ASSQLSPGTGFHTGELF
V gene: TRBV13; CDR3 length: 14; J gene: TRBJ2-3; CDR3 protein: ASRKNRLAGGNTQY
V gene: TRBV19; CDR3 length: 13; J gene: TRBJ2-4; CDR3 protein: ASSIGGGANNIQY
V gene: TRBV6-4; CDR3 length: 10; J gene: TRBJ1-2; CDR3 protein: ASSDREAGYT
V gene: TRBV29-1; CDR3 length: 12; J gene: TRBJ1-1; CDR3 protein: SVEKGGNRAEAF
V gene: TRBV12-5; CDR3 length: 11; J gene: TRBJ1-1; CDR3 protein: ASGLRNRERAF
V gene: TRBV13; CDR3 length: 16; J gene: TRBJ2-6; CDR3 protein: ASSRDRVPLSGANVLT
V gene: TRBV1; CDR3 length: 12; J gene: TRBJ2-5; CDR3 protein: TSSQTSDQETQY
V gene: TRBV5-1; CDR3 length: 11; J gene: TRBJ1-6; CDR3 protein: ASTWDGDSPLH
V gene: TRBV6-4; CDR3 length: 11; J gene: TRBJ1-1; CDR3 protein: ASRLEVNTEAF
V gene: TRBV9; CDR3 length: 13; J gene: TRBJ1-4; CDR3 protein: ASSVVTGANEKLF
V gene: TRBV13; CDR3 length: 14; J gene: TRBJ1-2; CDR3 protein: ASSLDGQGERYGYT
V gene: TRBV2; CDR3 length: 8; J gene: TRBJ1-1; CDR3 protein: ASSAGWTF
V gene: TRBV10-2; CDR3 length: 11; J gene: TRBJ1-1; CDR3 protein: ASSGRGGTEAF
V gene: TRBV24-1; CDR3 length: 11; J gene: TRBJ2-5; CDR3 protein: ATRRTGQETQY
V gene: TRBV6-5; CDR3 length: 12; J gene: TRBJ1-1; CDR3 protein: ASSYGTIGSEAF
V gene: TRBV19; CDR3 length: 14; J gene: TRBJ2-7; CDR3 protein: ASSIISGTGDYEQY
V gene: TRBV6-5; CDR3 length: 10; J gene: TRBJ1-1; CDR3 protein: AGDSLNTEAF
V gene: TRBV13; CDR3 length: 12; J gene: TRBJ1-1; CDR3 protein: ASSLRRLNTEAF
V gene: TRBV7-9; CDR3 length: 14; J gene: TRBJ2-1; CDR3 protein: ASSLGAGASNNEQF
V gene: TRBV29-1; CDR3 length: 12; J gene: TRBJ2-2; CDR3 protein: SVGGGGLGGELF
V gene: TRBV19; CDR3 length: 12; J gene: TRBJ1-1; CDR3 protein: ASKGQGVNTEAF
V gene: TRBV12-5; CDR3 length: 14; J gene: TRBJ1-6; CDR3 protein: ASGVGGGQRGSPLH
V gene: TRBV21-1; CDR3 length: 11; J gene: TRBJ2-3; CDR3 protein: ASYRGHPDTQY
V gene: TRBV7-8; CDR3 length: 11; J gene: TRBJ2-3; CDR3 protein: ASSLATANTQY
V gene: TRBV7-6; CDR3 length: 14; J gene: TRBJ1-3; CDR3 protein: ASSLVGIGSGNTIY
V gene: TRBV20-1; CDR3 length: 9; J gene: TRBJ1-4; CDR3 protein: SARDREKLF
V gene: TRBV23-1; CDR3 length: 16; J gene: TRBJ2-1; CDR3 protein: ASSQFPPSGTDYNEQF
V gene: TRBV18; CDR3 length: 13; J gene: TRBJ2-3; CDR3 protein: ARSPQTGAADTQY
V gene: TRBV28; CDR3 length: 11; J gene: TRBJ1-2; CDR3 protein: ASSSQVREGYT
V gene: TRBV19; CDR3 length: 14; J gene: TRBJ2-1; CDR3 protein: ASKSGGADRLFKQF
V gene: TRBV15; CDR3 length: 14; J gene: TRBJ1-6; CDR3 protein: ATSRDSLRARSPLH
V gene: TRBV19; CDR3 length: 12; J gene: TRBJ1-6; CDR3 protein: ASSTDRGNSPLH
V gene: TRBV18; CDR3 length: 11; J gene: TRBJ2-4; CDR3 protein: ASSPGSQNIQY
V gene: TRBV10-1; CDR3 length: 8; J gene: TRBJ1-6; CDR3 protein: ATASSPLH
V gene: TRBV4-1; CDR3 length: 13; J gene: TRBJ1-2; CDR3 protein: ASSRLGGSFYGYT
V gene: TRBV7-8; CDR3 length: 14; J gene: TRBJ2-7; CDR3 protein: ASSLWTSGGSSEQY
V gene: TRBV4-1; CDR3 length: 12; J gene: TRBJ1-4; CDR3 protein: ASSQAGVDEKLF
V gene: TRBV2; CDR3 length: 12; J gene: TRBJ2-1; CDR3 protein: ASKFPGGYNEQF
V gene: TRBV7-2; CDR3 length: 13; J gene: TRBJ2-1; CDR3 protein: ASSLLAGGLSEQF
V gene: TRBV6-5; CDR3 length: 13; J gene: TRBJ2-5; CDR3 protein: ASSRGGAMGETQY
V gene: TRBV19; CDR3 length: 13; J gene: TRBJ1-3; CDR3 protein: ASTGAVSSGNTIY